This TCR beta chain was sequenced in a study of persistence of HIV-infected CD4 T cells. About the research overall: Isolated cells were CMV- and HIV-1 Gag-responding CD4+ T cells.

Cells were stimulated with CMV-infected fibroblast lysates at 8 to 10 ug/mL. Memory cells lacking CD40L and CD69 with high CD45RO were sorted. The immunoSEQ assay was version 4, run in survey mode. Template was genomic DNA at about 10 ng/uL, with up to 1 ug used per sample. Profiled with immunoSEQ multiplex PCR; TCRdb holds only in-frame clones, not every one. The table lists 40,000 to 55,000 clones, about four fifths of them singletons. In regard to this clone: What it binds is not known.

V lost 1 base and J 1 base, leaving 14 bases between the germline ends. CDR3 size: 17 residues. CDR1 GTSNPN and CDR2 SVGIG come from the germline V gene (reference sequence). This sequence was found in an adult man with HIV who was CMV-seropositive. The material was CD4+ T cells sorted from PBMCs after approximately 19-hour stimulation, obtained from a patient who received antiretroviral therapy. The chain carries TRBV30 and TRBJ2-6; possibly TRBD2 for D (5 bases). The DNA for the CDR3 is TGTGCCTGGAGTGGGGGAGTCTTCGGGTCTGGGGCCAACGTCCTGACTTTC. It specifies CAWSGGVFGSGANVLTF.